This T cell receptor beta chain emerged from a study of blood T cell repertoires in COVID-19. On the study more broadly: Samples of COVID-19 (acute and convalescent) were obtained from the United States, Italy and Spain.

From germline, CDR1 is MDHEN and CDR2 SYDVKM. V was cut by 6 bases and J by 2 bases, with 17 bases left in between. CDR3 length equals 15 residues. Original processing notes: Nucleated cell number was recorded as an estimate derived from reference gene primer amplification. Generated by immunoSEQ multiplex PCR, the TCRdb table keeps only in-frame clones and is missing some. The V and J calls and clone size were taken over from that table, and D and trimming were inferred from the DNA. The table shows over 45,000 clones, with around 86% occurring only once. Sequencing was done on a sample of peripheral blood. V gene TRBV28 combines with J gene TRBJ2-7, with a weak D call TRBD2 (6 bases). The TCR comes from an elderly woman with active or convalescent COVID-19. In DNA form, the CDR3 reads TGTGCCAGCAGCAACCCCCGGGACTTTCCCTACGAGCAGTACTTC. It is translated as CASSNPRDFPYEQYF. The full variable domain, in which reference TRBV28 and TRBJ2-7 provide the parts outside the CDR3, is DVKVTQSSRYLVKRTGEKVFLECVQDMDHENMFWYRQDPGLGLRLIYFSYDVKMKEKGDIPEGYSVSREKKERFSLILESASTNQTSMYLCASSNPRDFPYEQYFGPGTRLTVT.